This T cell receptor beta chain appears in the sequencing data of a study of CD8+CD57+ T cells in acquired aplastic anemia. Study background: The DNA of sorted CD4+ and CD8+ cells averaged 3.2 ug.

The CDR3 has 16 amino acids. With V trimmed by 6 bases and J by 12 bases, 14 bases remained unmatched. Germline V gene data show CDR1 as MNHNS and CDR2 as SASEGT. Sequencing was done on patients that had shown CD8+CD57+ cell expansion by flow cytometry. The patients all had a severe acquired aplastic anemia diagnosis. The use of genomic DNA as template underpinned the TCR beta VDJ and CDR3 profiling. Via MiXCR, TCRdb re-called the reads, giving one row per CDR3 protein. Of 200,000 to 300,000 distinct CDR3 sequences listed, approximately 80% are singletons. The material sequenced was sorted CD4+, CD8+, or CD8+CD57+ T cells (not recorded which) from PBMCs. This clonotype originated in a human donor with aplastic anemia. The chain is built from TRBV6-1 and TRBJ2-6, with 10 nucleotides matching TRBD2. The CDR3 is CASSVAGGQGEAVLTF. CDR3 sequence (DNA): TGTGCCAGCAGCGTAGCGGGGGGCCAGGGGGAAGCCGTCCTGACTTTC.